This T cell receptor (beta chain) was identified during a study of cytomegalovirus exposure and HLA in healthy donors. Germline V gene lookup returns CDR1 MDHEN and CDR2 SYDVKM. Germline trimming cut 8 bases from V and 7 bases from J; bases unmatched to any gene: 10. The CDR3 covers 14 residues. The PCR had 60 Vbeta and 13 Jbeta primers. Assay: immunoSEQ multiplex PCR; the TCRdb copy retains only in-frame clones and omits some. The sample lists a few hundred thousand clones, about 77% seen once, with less than 3.5% in the top ten. Specimen: PBMCs. The origin of this receptor is a woman in her thirties in good health and CMV-seronegative. The chain links TRBV28 to TRBJ2-3; TRBD1 matches 9 bases. The chain's CDR3 is CASLRGQGRNTQYF. The CDR3 DNA is TGTGCCAGCTTGAGGGGACAGGGTAGAAATACGCAGTATTTT.